Listed below are T cell receptor beta chains from one sample, sequenced in a study of blood T cells in healthy people across ages. One entry per CDR3 protein, called by TCRdb with MiXCR from the 5' RACE reads. This table has roughly 1.9 million distinct CDR3 sequences, approximately 39% appearing once. Sequenced input: blood. The receptors stem from a human donor in good health. Both conserved end residues are part of each CDR3. The order of the fields is CDR3 protein, CDR3 DNA, D gene, V gene, J gene, clone size. D genes are given only for firm matches. Clone sizes are given selectively: once, few, many, or a class where the clone is expanded.

CASSQGWGSNKGRRDEQYF	TGTGCCAGCAGTCAGGGATGGGGATCAAACAAGGGGCGCAGGGACGAGCAGTACTTC	-	TRBV3-1	TRBJ2-7	-
CASRKTGRMDTQYF	TGTGCCAGCAGGAAGACAGGGAGAATGGATACGCAGTATTTT	TRBD1	TRBV28	TRBJ2-3	-
CASSEYLGAEGKYF	TGTGCCAGCAGTGAATATCTGGGGGCGGAGGGCAAGTATTTT	-	TRBV6-1	TRBJ2-3	-
CASGYRALTDTQYF	TGTGCCAGCGGTTACAGGGCCCTCACAGATACGCAGTATTTT	-	TRBV6-6	TRBJ2-3	few
CASSHSEGVEAFF	TGTGCCAGCAGCCACTCTGAGGGTGTTGAAGCTTTCTTT	-	TRBV4-2	TRBJ1-1	few
CASSNTMEWGGGFYGYTF	TGTGCCAGCAGCAACACTATGGAGTGGGGGGGCGGATTCTATGGCTACACCTTC	-	TRBV7-2	TRBJ1-2	-
CSAPLSWETQYF	TGCAGTGCTCCGTTGTCTTGGGAGACCCAGTACTTC	-	TRBV20-1	TRBJ2-5	-
CASSPQETSGYEQFF	TGTGCCAGCAGCCCCCAAGAGACTAGCGGCTATGAGCAGTTCTTC	TRBD2	TRBV3-1	TRBJ2-1	-
CASRRRTETYGYTF	TGTGCCAGCAGACGGAGGACGGAGACCTATGGCTACACCTTC	-	TRBV6-2/TRBV6-3	TRBJ1-2	-
CASSLEGQPGQPQHF	TGTGCCAGCAGCTTAGAGGGACAGCCGGGTCAGCCCCAGCATTTT	TRBD1	TRBV7-9	TRBJ1-5	few
CASKSRVRDPGGNLNYGYTF	TGTGCCAGCAAAAGTAGGGTCAGGGACCCGGGGGGCAACCTTAACTATGGCTACACCTTC	-	TRBV7-9	TRBJ1-2	-
CASTLPGAGTEAFF	TGTGCCAGCACCTTACCAGGGGCAGGGACTGAAGCTTTCTTT	-	TRBV6-6	TRBJ1-1	-
CSAVTGGTDTQYF	TGCAGTGCGGTCACGGGGGGCACAGATACGCAGTATTTT	-	TRBV20-1	TRBJ2-3	few
CAWSVGTKAFF	TGTGCCTGGAGTGTCGGAACAAAGGCTTTCTTT	-	TRBV30	TRBJ1-1	-
CASSPEALGQYF	TGTGCCAGCAGTCCCGAGGCCCTAGGACAGTACTTC	-	TRBV12-3/TRBV12-4	TRBJ2-7	many
CASSVVVSRGTGTQYF	TGTGCCAGCAGTGTAGTGGTCTCACGGGGCACAGGTACGCAGTATTTT	-	TRBV12-3/TRBV12-4	TRBJ2-3	-
CASSGNSNTQYF	TGTGCCAGCAGTGGCAACAGCAATACGCAGTATTTT	-	TRBV2	TRBJ2-3	-
CASSLGLLGYEQYF	TGTGCCAGCAGCCTGGGACTCCTAGGCTACGAGCAGTACTTC	-	TRBV7-9	TRBJ2-7	-
CASSFLDPYEQYF	TGTGCCAGCAGTTTTCTGGACCCCTACGAGCAGTACTTC	-	TRBV12-3/TRBV12-4	TRBJ2-7	-
CSASAVRQGDYEQYF	TGCAGTGCTTCAGCAGTGAGACAGGGGGACTACGAGCAGTACTTC	TRBD1	TRBV20-1	TRBJ2-7	-
CASSPGTSGGALVRANVLTF	TGTGCCAGCAGCCCCGGGACTAGCGGGGGGGCTCTCGTGAGGGCCAACGTCCTGACTTTC	TRBD2	TRBV12-3/TRBV12-4	TRBJ2-6	few
CATGFLDEQFF	TGTGCCACCGGATTCCTGGATGAGCAGTTCTTC	-	TRBV6-6	TRBJ2-1	few
CASSLSSWGSYLQETQYF	TGTGCCAGCAGTTTATCCTCATGGGGTAGCTATCTCCAAGAGACCCAGTACTTC	-	TRBV27	TRBJ2-5	-
CATSERPGTGENEQFF	TGTGCCACCAGTGAGCGTCCCGGGACAGGGGAGAATGAGCAGTTCTTC	TRBD1	TRBV24-1	TRBJ2-1	-
CASGLTSGGPTQYF	TGTGCTAGTGGATTGACTAGCGGTGGCCCTACGCAGTATTTT	TRBD2	TRBV12-5	TRBJ2-3	once
CSARGLRDVRTYNEQFF	TGCAGTGCTAGGGGGCTACGCGACGTTCGAACCTACAATGAGCAGTTCTTC	-	TRBV20-1	TRBJ2-1	few
CATSRGSLGGYTF	TGTGCCACCAGCAGAGGGTCCCTAGGTGGCTACACCTTC	-	TRBV15	TRBJ1-2	few
CSVQTSGGGEQFF	TGCAGCGTCCAGACTAGCGGGGGGGGTGAGCAGTTCTTC	TRBD2	TRBV29-1	TRBJ2-1	-
CASSLMVTSGGVSTDTQYF	TGTGCCAGCAGCTTAATGGTCACTAGCGGGGGCGTCAGCACAGATACGCAGTATTTT	TRBD2	TRBV7-3	TRBJ2-3	-
CASSLAPSGGWGDTQYF	TGTGCCAGCAGCTTAGCTCCTAGCGGGGGCTGGGGGGATACGCAGTATTTT	TRBD2	TRBV7-2	TRBJ2-3	few
CSASVAGGEQYF	TGCAGTGCCAGCGTAGCTGGAGGCGAGCAGTACTTC	-	TRBV20-1	TRBJ2-7	-
CAWSGGVSYEQYF	TGTGCCTGGAGTGGGGGAGTCTCCTACGAGCAGTACTTC	-	TRBV30	TRBJ2-7	few
CASSLIQRGGEQFF	TGTGCCAGCAGTTTAATCCAGCGGGGGGGCGAGCAGTTCTTC	TRBD2	TRBV28	TRBJ2-1	few
CATYLGRQGAFGYTF	TGTGCCACCTACCTGGGGCGACAGGGGGCTTTTGGCTACACCTTC	TRBD1	TRBV10-3	TRBJ1-2	-
CASSSNQASDRSNYNEQFF	TGTGCCAGCAGCTCCAACCAAGCTTCCGACAGATCCAACTACAATGAGCAGTTCTTC	-	TRBV11-1	TRBJ2-1	-
CASSLKGWYGYTF	TGTGCCAGCAGTTTAAAGGGGTGGTATGGCTACACCTTC	-	TRBV28	TRBJ1-2	-
CASSTDGTGSSYNEQFF	TGCGCCAGCAGCACAGATGGGACAGGCAGCTCCTACAATGAGCAGTTCTTC	TRBD1	TRBV5-1	TRBJ2-1	-
CASRSWAGANVLTF	TGTGCCAGCAGAAGTTGGGCTGGGGCCAACGTCCTGACTTTC	-	TRBV5-6	TRBJ2-6	-
CATSRDMTGYEQYF	TGTGCCACCAGCAGAGATATGACGGGCTACGAGCAGTACTTC	-	TRBV15	TRBJ2-7	-
CASSPFLGRALSNEQFF	TGTGCCAGCAGCCCCTTTCTTGGCAGGGCTTTAAGCAATGAGCAGTTCTTC	-	TRBV7-2	TRBJ2-1	-
CASSLGTASEQYF	TGTGCCAGCAGTTTAGGGACAGCGTCAGAGCAGTACTTC	TRBD1	TRBV28	TRBJ2-7	-
CASSLARDRGPANYGYTF	TGCGCCAGCAGCTTGGCCAGGGACAGGGGGCCAGCTAACTATGGCTACACCTTC	TRBD1	TRBV5-1	TRBJ1-2	-
CASSQDLISGWDEQYF	TGCGCCAGCAGCCAAGATTTGATCTCAGGGTGGGACGAGCAGTACTTC	-	TRBV4-1	TRBJ2-7	-
CASSYSGRAGGAPMGNEQFF	TGTGCCAGCAGTTACTCGGGACGGGCAGGGGGCGCCCCGATGGGCAATGAGCAGTTCTTC	TRBD1	TRBV6-2/TRBV6-3	TRBJ2-1	few
CASSVGGGKQPQHF	TGTGCCAGCAGCGTAGGTGGGGGAAAACAGCCCCAGCATTTT	-	TRBV9	TRBJ1-5	few
CASSLGAAPNYGYTF	TGTGCCAGCAGCTTAGGAGCAGCCCCAAACTATGGCTACACCTTC	-	TRBV7-9	TRBJ1-2	-
CAGSTRTPPGETQYF	TGTGCCGGCAGCACCAGGACTCCACCGGGAGAGACCCAGTACTTC	-	TRBV13	TRBJ2-5	-
CSATGATNEKLFF	TGCAGTGCTACGGGGGCAACTAATGAAAAACTGTTTTTT	-	TRBV20-1	TRBJ1-4	-
CASSQTGGRSYEQYF	TGTGCCAGCAGCCAGACAGGGGGTCGCTCCTACGAGCAGTACTTC	TRBD1	TRBV7-9	TRBJ2-7	few
CASSVGLTTNEKLFF	TGTGCCAGCAGCGTTGGTCTTACAACTAATGAAAAACTGTTTTTT	-	TRBV9	TRBJ1-4	-
CASSSGDLNYGYTF	TGTGCCAGCAGCTCAGGGGATCTTAACTATGGCTACACCTTC	-	TRBV7-9	TRBJ1-2	few
CASSPGYANEKLFF	TGTGCCAGCAGTCCAGGGTATGCTAATGAAAAACTGTTTTTT	-	TRBV12-3/TRBV12-4	TRBJ1-4	few
CATWDRAKKIQYF	TGTGCCACCTGGGACAGGGCCAAGAAGATTCAGTACTTC	TRBD1	TRBV28	TRBJ2-4	-